This T cell receptor (beta chain) is drawn from a study of T cell responses to AZD1222 COVID-19 vaccine. General observations from the study: Baseline seropositivity occurred in only 5 to 7 AZD1222 recipients.

Notes on this clone: The target antigen is unknown.

Profiled with immunoSEQ multiplex PCR; TCRdb holds only in-frame clones, not every one. The sample carries 100,000 to 150,000 clones, around 90% recorded once. The CDR3 spans 13 residues. The trim removed 8 bases at V and 7 bases at J, leaving 7 bases unmatched. This sequence originates from an adult in good health. The specimen comprised peripheral blood, sampled on day 0 of MenACWY control vaccination. This chain connects TRBV12-3 or TRBV12-4 to TRBJ1-4; 7 bases align to TRBD1. This CDR3 reads CASRKGQPEKLFF. The CDR3 nucleotides are TGTGCCAGCCGAAAGGGACAGCCTGAAAAACTGTTTTTT.